This T cell receptor beta chain originates from a study of blood T cell repertoires in COVID-19 (dated by TCRdb to about 2020). Study-level background: Collaborator samples came from the United States, Italy and Spain and covered acute and convalescent phases of COVID-19. The sample metadata nearly always contained a de-identified subject ID, COVID-19 status, age in years and sex. Subjects who had been exposed to COVID-19, were actively infected with it, or had recovered from it provided the deeply sampled blood TCRbeta repertoires that made up the dataset. Samples came from the ongoing ImmuneRACE study (first 160 participants) plus 1,254 subjects from 6 global collaborators. Where HLA class I and class II types were available, the types were taken from metadata supplied by the sample provider, not from assay-based typing. The material from the prospective study consisted of cDNA or gDNA derived from T cells, B-cell-depleted T cells, or PBMCs. The repertoires were released in a freely available public database meant as a resource for research on the immune response to SARS-CoV-2. What the work shows at the level of the full study, not this receptor alone: Clinical and demographic metadata were provided uncurated, with the amount varying by source and participant.

Of note for this clone: Its recognized antigen is unknown. Base qualities are not provided; no much larger clone lies one nucleotide away.

The CDR1 and CDR2 encoded by the germline V gene (reference sequence) are MNHEY and SMNVEV. Taken from cysteine to phenylalanine, the CDR3 has 15 residues. Only CDR3 DNA remains: 45 bases, in frame from the first base. V and J are truncated by 0 bases and 1 base respectively, leaving an intervening sequence of 9 bases. TCRbeta CDR3 regions were amplified from genomic DNA by means of the immunoSEQ Assay, a bias-controlled multiplex PCR. Under the source paper's analysis protocol: The number of nucleated cells in each sample was estimated from the amplification of reference gene primers within the assay. To quantify the absolute abundance of each unique TCRbeta CDR3 rearrangement, sequence reads were collapsed and filtered. For each sample, productive Simpson clonality was calculated as the square root of Simpson's diversity index over productive rearrangements. TCRdb took over this immuneACCESS table, retaining in-frame rearrangements with V and J assigned. Such tables are incomplete; in checked studies, under half of the missing clones stem from an unresolved V gene, and the remainder is unexplained. Clone size and the V and J calls come from that table; the DNA yielded D and trimming. The sample yields about 250,000 clones; about four fifths were counted once. Jointly, the top ten make up over 7.5% of the sample.

The collaborating institutions used their own protocols to collect whole blood in K2EDTA tubes. Collaborator samples were shipped for TCRbeta analysis as frozen whole blood, isolated PBMCs, or DNA extracted from either sample type. The origin of this receptor is a man older than 75 with acute or convalescent COVID-19. The chain links TRBV27 with TRBJ1-1; no D gene call is confident. The sample comprised peripheral blood. The encoded CDR3 is CASSLSRFWNTEAFF. The sequence in DNA is TGTGCCAGCAGTTTATCGAGGTTTTGGAACACTGAAGCTTTCTTT.